The T cell receptor beta chain described here comes from a study of identical twins. The V gene lost 6 bases and the J gene lost 4 bases, with 21 bases spanning the gap. This CDR3 has 16 amino acids. CDR1 and CDR2 (germline): MNHEY, SMNVEV (reference sequence). The table lists this clonotype with many counts. TCRdb processed the 5' RACE reads anew with MiXCR; each CDR3 protein has one entry. The sample records more than 350,000 distinct CDR3 sequences, about 9% being singletons. The source is a woman in her forties or fifties in good health. The V gene is TRBV27, the J gene TRBJ2-5, with TRBD1 as a possible D gene (6 bases). Sequencing used naive T cells sorted from blood. CDR3 region: CASRRFPGQQGETQYF. The DNA for the CDR3 is TGTGCCAGCAGGCGTTTCCCGGGTCAACAGGGAGAGACCCAGTACTTC.